These 19 T cell receptor beta chains share one sample of origin, sequenced in a study of T cells in Graves' hyperthyroidism and ophthalmopathy. TCR beta CDR3 regions were amplified from RNA transcripts. TCR CDR3 underwent first-round RT-PCR with the HTBI primer set. MiXCR, run by TCRdb on the multiplex PCR reads, gives a single entry per CDR3 protein. The profile shows around 620,000 distinct CDR3 sequences, roughly 50% of them singletons. Sequencing input: peripheral blood or thyroid tissue (not recorded which). These receptors all come from an adult woman with Graves' disease, either hyperthyroidism or ophthalmopathy (not recorded which).

V gene TRBV12-3 or TRBV12-4 combines with J gene TRBJ1-5, with D tentatively TRBD1 (5 bases). Trimming shortened V by 6 bases and J by 11 bases, and 23 bases separated the two germline ends. The CDR3 is 15 residues long. The CDR3 coding sequence is TGTGCCAGCAGCCTTAGCGGGACTATACAAGAGACCCAGCATTTT. It is translated as CASSLSGTIQETQHF.

The chain links TRBV20-1 to TRBJ1-2; possible D gene TRBD1, 5 bases. Trimming took 2 bases from V and 6 from J, leaving 13 bases between them. This CDR3 comprises 13 residues. CDR1 and CDR2 from the germline V gene are DFQATT and SNEGSKA (reference sequence). As DNA, the CDR3 is TGCAGTGCTAGATCGCCCGGGACGGATGGCTACACCTTC. It yields the protein CSARSPGTDGYTF.

V gene TRBV6-1 combines with J gene TRBJ2-5; 7 bases align to TRBD1. Germline V lookup: CDR1 MNHNS, CDR2 SASEGT. This CDR3 contains 14 residues. Trimming at V came to 7 bases and at J to 5 bases, leaving 10 bases not matched to a gene. The CDR3 bases are TGTGCCAGCAAGATACAGGGGATGATGGAGACCCAGTACTTC. This encodes CASKIQGMMETQYF.

This clonotype has ten or more counts. Because it lacks the conserved phenylalanine or tryptophan at the end, this CDR3 is likely a read error. The limits of the CDR3 on the DNA are not certain, so only TCRdb's listed CDR3 is given. V is TRBV20-1 and J is TRBJ2-7; the table calls TRBD1, which could not be checked here. Germline lookup yields CDR1 DFQATT and CDR2 SNEGSKA (reference sequence). The CDR3 spans 8 residues, counting both ends. This CDR3 reads CSPPCPYP.

This clonotype was seen only a few times. The genes are TRBV7-9 and TRBJ2-7, with D perhaps TRBD1 (5 bases). Trimming took off 6 bases at V and 0 bases at J, with 18 bases between the two ends. The CDR3 is 16 residues long. The germline CDR1 and CDR2 sequences are SEHNR and FQNEAQ (reference sequence). The CDR3 sequence: CASSEGIKTASYEQYF. CDR3 nucleotides: TGTGCCAGCAGTGAAGGCATAAAGACAGCCTCCTACGAGCAGTACTTC.

The chain joins TRBV5-5 to TRBJ2-2, with D perhaps given as TRBD1 or TRBD2 (5 bases each). The CDR3 loop spans 12 amino acids. V lost 8 bases to trimming and J lost 5 bases, with 10 bases between them. The germline CDR1 and CDR2 sequences are SGHKS and YYEKEE (reference sequence). In nucleotides, the CDR3 is TGTGCCAGTAGTTGGGGGACCGGGGAGCTGTTTTTT. Protein product: CASSWGTGELFF.

This clonotype has a count of ten or more. The chain employs TRBV7-9 and TRBJ2-5; TRBD2 aligns across 14 bases. Germline V gene sequence: CDR1 SEHNR, CDR2 FQNEAQ (reference sequence). Trimming cost V 4 bases and J 3 bases; bases outside gene matches: 4. The CDR3 sequence is 16 residues long. CDR3 residues: CASSSTGLAGEETQYF. DNA of the CDR3: TGTGCCAGCAGCTCAACGGGACTAGCGGGAGAAGAGACCCAGTACTTC. Combining the CDR3 with reference TRBV7-9 and TRBJ2-5 gives the whole variable domain DTGVSQNPRHKITKRGQNVTFRCDPISEHNRLYWYRQTLGQGPEFLTYFQNEAQLEKSRLLSDRFSAERPKGSFSTLEIQRTEQGDSAMYLCASSSTGLAGEETQYFGPGTRLLVL.

This clonotype has only a few counts. The CDR3: CSVLPSGRDSYEQYF. CDR3 nucleotides: TGCAGTGTCCTTCCCAGCGGGAGAGATTCCTACGAGCAGTACTTC. The genes are TRBV20-1 and TRBJ2-7; 8 bases match TRBD2. Looked up from germline, CDR1 is DFQATT and CDR2 is SNEGSKA (reference sequence). CDR3 length: 15 amino acids. The V gene end was trimmed by 7 bases and the J gene end by 1 base; junction bases not matched to a gene: 12.

Turning to this clonotype: An end of the junction differs from the germline gene, which may be a read error. This rearrangement joins TRBV5-1 to TRBJ1-5, with 7 bases fitting TRBD1. CDR1 is SGHRS, CDR2 YFSETQ, per germline. The CDR3 covers 15 residues. The CDR3, as DNA: TGCGCCAGCAGCTTGGGGGGACAGATCAATCAGCCCCGGCATTTT. Residues: CASSLGGQINQPRHF.

This clonotype was seen more than once but under ten times. The chain uses TRBV20-1 and TRBJ2-7, with TRBD2 as a possible D gene (6 bases). V was clipped by 3 bases and J by 5 bases, with 20 bases between them. Germline CDR1 DFQATT, CDR2 SNEGSKA (reference sequence). CDR3 length equals 15 residues. The CDR3 nucleotides read TGCAGTGCTAGGTTGTCTAGGACTAAGATCAACGAGCAGTACTTC. Translation: CSARLSRTKINEQYF.

J is TRBJ2-7 and V is TRBV6-5, with D perhaps assigned TRBD1 or TRBD2 (5 bases each). Trimming cost V 4 bases and J 2 bases, with 15 bases left between them. The CDR3 length is 15 residues. Germline CDR1 and CDR2: MNHEY and SVGAGI. CDR3 sequence: CASSLSTGTTYEQYF. The CDR3 DNA follows: TGTGCCAGCAGTTTATCGACCGGGACCACCTACGAGCAGTACTTC.

This chain connects TRBV5-1 to TRBJ1-6, with D unresolved. Germline assignment: CDR1 SGHRS and CDR2 YFSETQ. The CDR3 runs to 16 residues. Trimming cost V 0 bases and J 7 bases, with 14 bases left between them. The DNA for the CDR3 is TGCGCCAGCAGCTTGGCCAGTAGGCGGACCAATTCACCCCTCCACTTT. Translated, it gives CASSLASRRTNSPLHF.

At least ten counts were recorded for this clonotype. CDR3 DNA: TGCGCCAGCAGCCAAGACAGGCAGGGGAGCGGGAATCAGCCCCAGCATTTT. Its translation is CASSQDRQGSGNQPQHF. The chain has TRBV4-1 and TRBJ1-5; TRBD1 might be the D (6 bases). The V end lost 0 bases, the J end lost 4 bases, and 16 bases lay between the germline ends. CDR3 length equals 17 residues. The germline V gene encodes CDR1 MGHRA and CDR2 YSYEKL.

This chain joins TRBV25-1 and TRBJ1-6; 9 bases align to TRBD1. The germline CDR1 and CDR2 sequences are MGHDK and SYGVNS. CDR3 length equals 15 residues. The CDR3 nucleotides read TGTGCTAGAGTTATCCCGGGACAGGGAAATTCACCCCTCCACTTT. Protein: CARVIPGQGNSPLHF.

This clonotype occurred a few times. The chain couples TRBV7-6 to TRBJ2-6; D is possibly TRBD1 (6 bases). The CDR3 is 18 residues long. V was clipped by 2 bases and J by 2 bases, with 16 bases between them. Germline CDR1 SGHVS, CDR2 FNYEAQ. The CDR3 DNA reads TGTGCCAGCAGCTTATGGGGAGACAGGACTGCTGGGGCCAACGTCCTGACTTTC. It translates to CASSLWGDRTAGANVLTF. The variable domain in full, with the rest retrieved from reference TRBV7-6 and TRBJ2-6, is GAGVSQSPRYKVTKRGQDVALRCDPISGHVSLYWYRQALGQGPEFLTYFNYEAQQDKSGLPNDRFSAERPEGSISTLTIQRTEQRDSAMYRCASSLWGDRTAGANVLTFGAGSRLTVL.

This clonotype was counted only a few times. This chain connects TRBV20-1 to TRBJ2-1; D might be TRBD1 (6 bases). The CDR3 loop spans 15 amino acids. The germline CDR1 and CDR2 sequences are DFQATT and SNEGSKA (reference sequence). Trimming removed 3 bases at V and 3 bases at J, with 15 bases between. CDR3 nucleotide sequence: TGCAGTGCTAGTTCCGGACAGTTCAACTACAATGAGCAGTTCTTC. Its translation: CSASSGQFNYNEQFF.

This clonotype is a singleton in its sample. V and J are TRBV12-3 or TRBV12-4 and TRBJ2-7; maybe TRBD1 (5 bases). Trimming removed 6 bases at V and 6 bases at J, with 12 bases between. This CDR3 spans 12 amino acids. The CDR3 bases are TGTGCCAGCAGACCTCTAGGGGCCGAGCAGTACTTC. It yields the protein CASRPLGAEQYF.

V is TRBV10-2 and J is TRBJ1-1; D call uncertain. Germline CDR1 and CDR2: WSHSY and SAAADI. The germline V and J ends were trimmed by 3 bases and 7 bases, with 12 bases remaining between them. The CDR3 length is 13 residues. CDR3 sequence reads: CASSDNRAVEAFF. As DNA, the CDR3 is TGCGCCAGCAGTGACAACCGGGCCGTTGAAGCTTTCTTT.

Concerning this clonotype: This sequence may be a read error, since a much larger clone differs from it by one base. The CDR3 nucleotides read TGCGCCAGCAGGGGGGTCACTGAAGCTTTCTTT. It is translated as CASRGVTEAFF. The J gene is TRBJ1-1, the V gene TRBV5-1; tentative D call: TRBD1 (5 bases). This CDR3 contains 11 residues. The germline V and J ends were trimmed by 5 bases and 4 bases, with 6 bases remaining between them. The germline CDR1 and CDR2 sequences are SGHRS and YFSETQ.